This TCR beta chain was profiled in a study of tumor-infiltrating lymphocytes in localized non-small cell lung cancer. Study summary: Some samples were collected after neoadjuvant chemotherapy; smokers, never-smokers and several histologies were included. Resected tumor was paired with non-adjacent uninvolved lung from the same patient.

This table comes from immunoSEQ multiplex PCR, and its TCRdb copy is limited to in-frame clones, with some not included. This table has about 9,900 clones, less than 75% appearing once. CDR3 size: 13 residues. Germline CDR1 reads SGHDT; CDR2 reads YYEEEE. V gave up 0 bases and J gave up 5 bases, with 8 bases separating them. The sequence was collected from a human donor with non-small cell lung cancer. The chain carries TRBV5-6 and TRBJ1-2, with TRBD1 as a possible D gene (6 bases). Sequenced: lung tumor tissue. The CDR3 protein is CASSLDRDYGYTF. The DNA of the CDR3 is TGTGCCAGCAGCTTGGACAGGGATTATGGCTACACCTTC.